This T cell receptor (beta chain) is from a study of T cell repertoires in cytomegalovirus infection. The germline V gene encodes CDR1 SGHTA and CDR2 FQGNSA. CDR3 size: 15 residues. The V and J ends lost 5 bases and 5 bases respectively, with 18 bases between them. TCRdb passed the reads through MiXCR, listing each CDR3 protein once. The sample lists hundreds of thousands of distinct CDR3 sequences; about 11% were seen once. This clonotype has ten or more counts. V is TRBV7-2 and J is TRBJ2-5, with a weak D call TRBD1 (6 bases). The origin of this receptor is a human donor in good health (CMV status not recorded). Some clones in this sample may be carry-over from other donors' samples. The material sequenced was PBMCs. The CDR3 loop reads CASSGQSGVGETQYF. The CDR3 DNA sequence: TGTGCCAGCAGCGGACAGTCGGGTGTTGGGGAGACCCAGTACTTC.